The entry below gives a single T cell receptor (beta chain) sequence along with its context. This clonotype has a handful of counts. What antigen it recognizes has not been identified. Base-call qualities are not available, and no considerably larger clone is one nucleotide away. This sample was included in a study of T cell repertoires in cytomegalovirus infection (dated by TCRdb to the late 2010s). Looking at the study overall: Alongside well-studied HLA-B-restricted epitopes, the peptide stimulations were aimed at recently identified HLA-C-restricted CMV epitopes, whose presentation resists viral immunomodulation. Donor HLA type was relevant to the analysis, because carriage of CMV infection together with the matching HLA type was indicated by public TCR beta signatures. Beyond this particular receptor, the publication reports: Cumulative frequency of public TCR beta family members discriminated carriers of CMV infection plus the relevant HLA type in this cohort and an independent roughly 330-donor cohort. The ex vivo response was dominated by HLA-C-restricted CMV-specific TCR beta clonotypes, which also provided the single most frequent clonotype in two of eight donors.

This specimen's treatment or condition label, interpreted: in vitro stimulation with specific CMV peptide epitopes to enrich CMV-specific T cells. The sample was run on an Illumina HiSeq 1500. The public sequencing data were trimmed at Q25 with fastp and processed into clonotypes with MiXCR by TCRdb, which kept only in-frame beta chains. Every entry covers one CDR3 protein and lists the most common genes and DNA from its rows. In all, the sample holds a few hundred thousand distinct CDR3 sequences, and about 39% of those were seen once. Jointly, the top ten make up 48% of the sample. V and J lose 7 bases and 8 bases, and a span of 13 bases separates them. The CDR3 covers 12 residues, taking in both the cysteine and the phenylalanine. Only CDR3 DNA is held: 36 bases, read in frame from base 1.

The chain was built from TRBV12-3 or TRBV12-4 and TRBJ2-3, with the D gene possibly TRBD1 or TRBD2, each one fitting 6 bases. Source: cultured PBMCs, taken from culture after CMV antigen stimulation. The receptor comes from a human donor in good health (CMV status not recorded). Some clones in this sample may be carry-over from other donors' samples. The CDR3 has the sequence CASIVGGGTQYF. At the DNA level, the sequence is TGTGCCAGCATTGTAGGAGGGGGTACGCAGTATTTT.